This T cell receptor beta chain was captured by sequencing in a study of blood T cell repertoires in COVID-19. V was trimmed by 4 bases and J by 4 bases, leaving 10 bases between them. The length of the CDR3 is 13 residues. The germline CDR1 and CDR2 sequences are LNHDA and SQIVND (reference sequence). Repertoires were generated with immunoSEQ multiplex PCR, while TCRdb's copy carries only in-frame clones and drops some. The sample lists over 400,000 clones, 80% to 90% occurring once. This sequence originates from a human donor in a cohort sampled during active COVID-19. Material: peripheral blood. The rearrangement links TRBV19 to TRBJ1-1; no clear D gene. Here the CDR3 reads CASSTMRSTEAFF. The CDR3 DNA reads as TGTGCCAGTAGTACGATGCGAAGCACTGAAGCTTTCTTT.